This entry features one T cell receptor beta chain sequence. These data come from a study of blood T cell repertoires in COVID-19. Looked up from germline, CDR1 is LNHNV and CDR2 is YYDKDF (reference sequence). J lost 1 base, V lost 0 bases, and 8 bases had no gene match. CDR3 length equals 17 residues. Sequencing was performed with immunoSEQ multiplex PCR; in TCRdb, only in-frame clones are kept and a portion is missing. The sample holds about 380,000 clones, 80% to 90% seen once. The chain carries TRBV15 and TRBJ2-7; TRBD1 matches 8 bases. The sample was PBMCs or T cells enriched from blood (not recorded which). This sequence originates from a man aged 25-45 years who had recovered from COVID-19. Written as DNA, the CDR3 is TGTGCCACCAGCAGAGATCTGGGCAGGGGGCGGTCCTACGAGCAGTACTTC. Its translation: CATSRDLGRGRSYEQYF.